This passage covers 4 T cell receptor beta chains from one sample sequenced in a study of T cells expressing NK-cell markers. TCRdb reworked the 5' RACE reads into one entry per CDR3 protein, no DNA. The listing contains about 460,000 distinct CDR3 sequences. Sequencing was done on a sample of blood T cells: a sorted CD56 or NKG2C T cell subset, CD4+ or CD8+ T cells, or bulk PBMC T cells (not recorded which). These receptors were obtained from a woman in her forties or fifties in good health.

The chain is built from TRBV7-2 and TRBJ2-3; TCRdb's D call of TRBD1 is untestable without DNA. Germline loops: CDR1 SGHTA, CDR2 FQGNSA. The CDR3 is 14 amino acids. This CDR3 is CASSPPDGLNTQYF. Full variable domain (missing parts from reference TRBV7-2 and TRBJ2-3): GAGVSQSPSNKVTEKGKDVELRCDPISGHTALYWYRQSLGQGLEFLIYFQGNSAPDKSGLPSDRFSAERTGGSVSTLTIQRTQQEDSAVYLCASSPPDGLNTQYFGPGTRLTVL.

The J gene is TRBJ1-1, the V gene TRBV20-1; TCRdb selects TRBD1, and the lack of DNA leaves this call unchecked. There are 15 residues in the CDR3. Germline CDR1 is DFQATT and CDR2 is SNEGSKA (reference sequence). CDR3 sequence reads: CSARDVIWDSQGAFF.

This chain joins TRBV5-1 and TRBJ1-4; as DNA is missing, the TRBD1 call by TCRdb cannot be tested. The germline CDR1 and CDR2 sequences are SGHRS and YFSETQ. The CDR3 covers 16 residues. The CDR3 sequence: CASSPGTGVNNEKLFF.

The CDR3 is CASSTSPPETEQFF. This chain links TRBV12-3 or TRBV12-4 with TRBJ2-1; TCRdb's D call, TRBD2, is unchecked because there is no DNA. The CDR3 length is 14 residues.